One sample yielded the 4 T cell receptor beta chains listed below, sequenced in a study of identical twins. TCRdb re-called the 5' RACE reads with MiXCR, one entry per CDR3 protein. Counted here are 420,000 or so distinct CDR3 sequences, 18% occurring once; the ten biggest clones make up 12%. Specimen: naive T cells sorted from blood. Source of these receptors: a man in his forties or fifties in good health.

This clonotype has more than one count but fewer than ten. The J gene is TRBJ2-5, the V gene TRBV7-9; tentatively, D is TRBD1 or TRBD2 (6 bases each). This CDR3 has 15 amino acids. In germline, CDR1 is SEHNR, CDR2 FQNEAQ (reference sequence). V shed 4 bases and J shed 0 bases, with 12 bases lying between them. The CDR3 sequence: CASSSTGAYQETQYF. CDR3 nucleotide sequence: TGTGCCAGCAGCTCCACGGGGGCGTACCAAGAGACCCAGTACTTC.

This clonotype occurred a few times. This chain links TRBV4-1 with TRBJ2-1, with D possibly TRBD1 on 5 matching bases. The germline CDR1 and CDR2 sequences are MGHRA and YSYEKL. The CDR3 totals 14 residues. V was trimmed by 1 base and J by 5 bases, leaving 9 bases between them. The CDR3 DNA reads as TGCGCCAGCAGCCAAGGTGTGGACAACAATGAGCAGTTCTTC. Protein sequence: CASSQGVDNNEQFF.

The chain has TRBV29-1 and TRBJ2-2; the D gene is possibly TRBD1 (6 bases). This CDR3 spans 13 amino acids. The V gene lost 6 bases and the J gene lost 1 base, with 9 bases spanning the gap. Per germline, CDR1 SQVTM and CDR2 ANQGSEA. For the CDR3, the DNA is TGCAGCGTGCCACAGGGGAACACCGGGGAGCTGTTTTTT. Amino acid sequence: CSVPQGNTGELFF.

In its sample, this clonotype was seen a few times. The rearrangement uses TRBV12-3 or TRBV12-4 and TRBJ2-7; D not certain. The CDR3 sequence is 13 residues long. V lost 10 bases, J lost 3 bases, and 16 bases lay in between. This chain's CDR3 is CATSQTKGYEQYF. In DNA form, the CDR3 reads TGTGCCACTTCACAAACGAAGGGCTACGAGCAGTACTTC.